Sequencing of this TCR beta chain was carried out in a study of blood T cell repertoires in COVID-19 (dated by TCRdb to 2019 to 2021). As for the study more broadly: Collaborator samples came from the United States, Italy and Spain and covered acute and convalescent phases of COVID-19. The prospective study material was composed of cDNA or gDNA derived from T cells, B-cell-depleted T cells, or PBMCs. Subjects who had been exposed to COVID-19, were actively infected with it, or had recovered from it provided the deeply sampled blood TCRbeta repertoires that made up the dataset. A freely available public database, intended as a resource for researchers studying the immune response to SARS-CoV-2, is where the repertoires were released. Samples came from the ongoing ImmuneRACE study (first 160 participants) plus 1,254 subjects from 6 global collaborators. The sample metadata nearly always contained a de-identified subject ID, COVID-19 status, age in years and sex. Where HLA class I and class II types were available, the types were taken from metadata supplied by the sample provider, not from assay-based typing.

TCRbeta CDR3 regions were amplified from genomic DNA by means of the immunoSEQ Assay, a bias-controlled multiplex PCR. The original pipeline was this. The number of nucleated cells in each sample was estimated from the amplification of reference gene primers within the assay. To quantify the absolute abundance of each unique TCRbeta CDR3 rearrangement, sequence reads were collapsed and filtered. Productive Simpson clonality was computed per sample as the square root of Simpson's diversity index over productive rearrangements. TCRdb mirrors the immuneACCESS table, restricted to in-frame sequences. Some clones are absent from its copies; in checked studies, under half trace to an unresolved V gene, and the reason for the others is unknown. The V and J calls and clone size were taken over from that table, and D and trimming were inferred from the DNA. This sample comprises hundreds of thousands of clones, roughly 89% of them detected only once. The ten largest clones represent roughly 6.2% of the sample.

What the authors observed across the whole study: Clinical and demographic metadata were provided uncurated, with the amount varying by source and participant.

Cut back by 2 bases and 2 bases, the V and J ends lie 12 bases apart. The CDR3 runs 15 amino acids, cysteine and phenylalanine included. Only the CDR3 DNA is retained, 45 bases long and in frame from the first base. The germline V gene gives CDR1 as SGHTA and CDR2 as FQGTGA. This clone was detected once. The antigen it binds to is not known. No much larger clonotype is one base removed from it; base qualities were not supplied. In the prospective study, participants were about 18 to 95 years old, resided in approximately 25 geographic areas of the United States, and were enrolled through a virtual design. In the prospective study, participants were assigned to cohorts based on the clinical history participants reported in a screening survey and a study questionnaire. For ImmuneRACE Cohort 3, a participant was defined as recovered based on two consecutive negative NP/OP PCR tests, clearance by a healthcare professional, or resolution of symptoms. Mobile phlebotomists in the prospective study collected whole blood, serum and a nasopharyngeal or oropharyngeal swab from every participant. Participants in the prospective study had the option to provide additional blood draws and questionnaires over a roughly 2-month period. Blood samples from the prospective study were shipped frozen or at room temperature prior to DNA extraction.

The chain uses TRBV7-3 and TRBJ2-5; the D segment cannot be called with confidence. Material: PBMCs or T cells enriched from blood (not recorded which). This sequence originates from a woman aged 40 to 55 who had recovered from COVID-19. The encoded CDR3 is CASSLSNTAQETQYF. At the DNA level, the sequence is TGTGCCAGCAGCTTATCAAATACAGCACAAGAGACCCAGTACTTC. When the CDR3 is completed using the reference TRBV7-3 and TRBJ2-5 genes on either side, the full variable domain is GAGVSQTPSNKVTEKGKYVELRCDPISGHTALYWYRQSLGQGPEFLIYFQGTGAADDSGLPNDRFFAVRPEGSVSTLKIQRTERGDSAVYLCASSLSNTAQETQYFGPGTRLLVL.